The rows below give T cell receptor beta chains drawn from one sample of a study of T cells in Graves' hyperthyroidism and ophthalmopathy. Each CDR3 protein gets one entry after TCRdb re-called the multiplex PCR reads with MiXCR. The table lists about 160,000 distinct CDR3 sequences, 8% to 9.5% of them singletons. The specimen sequenced was blood. These receptors all stem from a woman aged 18-30 years with Graves' hyperthyroidism that later progressed to Graves' ophthalmopathy. Each CDR3 is given with its conserved first and last residue. D genes are given only for firm matches. Not every row has a clone size; where given, it reads once, few, many or a size class.

j_gene	d_gene	v_gene	abundance	CDR3nt	CDR3aa
TRBJ2-7	-	TRBV28	many	TGTGCCAGCAGCCGGACCGGAGGTGCAAAGATCTACGAGCAGTACTTC	CASSRTGGAKIYEQYF
TRBJ1-2	-	TRBV7-9	many	TGTGCCAGCAGCTTAGGACGCCCCCGGGGCTATGGCTACACCTTC	CASSLGRPRGYGYTF
TRBJ1-2	-	TRBV7-9	few	TGTGCCAGCAGCTTATCCCTCGCGCGGACCGGGGGGAGCTATGGCTACACCTTC	CASSLSLARTGGSYGYTF
TRBJ2-7	-	TRBV20-1	many	TGCAGTGCCGGGTCGGGGGCGCAATCCTACGAGCAGTACTTC	CSAGSGAQSYEQYF
TRBJ2-1	-	TRBV24-1	-	TGTGCCACCAGTGATTTGTTTGGAAGCTCCTACAATGAGCAGTTCTTC	CATSDLFGSSYNEQFF
TRBJ2-5	TRBD2	TRBV7-9	many	TGTGCCAGCAGCTGGACTAGCGGGGAGGCGGAGACCCAGTACTTC	CASSWTSGEAETQYF
TRBJ2-2	-	TRBV10-3	many	TGTGCCATCAGTGAGGGATCAAGATACACCGGGGAGCTGTTTTTT	CAISEGSRYTGELFF
TRBJ1-1	-	TRBV6-1	many	TGTGCCAGCAGACGAAACAGAGGCTCCAACACTGAAGCTTTCTTT	CASRRNRGSNTEAFF
TRBJ2-5	TRBD1	TRBV2	many	TGTGCCAGCAGTGAATGGGCAGGGGGTGAGACCCAGTACTTC	CASSEWAGGETQYF
TRBJ1-6	-	TRBV28	many	TGTGCCAGCAATCCATATGGGCCGGGGGGCAGGTATAATTCACCCCTCCACTTT	CASNPYGPGGRYNSPLHF
TRBJ1-5	-	TRBV15	many	TGTGCCACCAGCACAAGACGGAGCAATCAGCCCCAGCATTTT	CATSTRRSNQPQHF
TRBJ2-3	TRBD2	TRBV5-5	many	TGTGCCAGCAGCTCAAGGACTAGCAGGGATACGCAGTATTTT	CASSSRTSRDTQYF
TRBJ2-7	-	TRBV13	many	TGTGCCAGCAGCCTAAACAGGGCGTCGTCCTACGAGCAGTACTTC	CASSLNRASSYEQYF
TRBJ2-5	TRBD2	TRBV7-7	many	TGTGCCAGCAGCTTAGGGTCTAGCGGGACGGAGACCCAGTACTTC	CASSLGSSGTETQYF
TRBJ1-1	-	TRBV4-1	many	TGCGCCAGCAGCCAAGGGACGGCTGAAGCTTTCTTT	CASSQGTAEAFF
TRBJ2-7	-	TRBV27	-	TGTGCCAGCAGTTTAGTGGACGCGAGCTCCTACGAGCAGTACTTC	CASSLVDASSYEQYF
TRBJ2-7	-	TRBV7-2	many	TGTGCCAGCAGCTTTCCCAACAATTCAGGGGCGGCAGGATCCTACGAGCAGTACTTC	CASSFPNNSGAAGSYEQYF
TRBJ1-3	-	TRBV30	few	TGTGCCTGGAGTGACAGGACCTCTGGAAACACCATATATTTT	CAWSDRTSGNTIYF
TRBJ2-1	-	TRBV11-2	many	TGTGCCAGCAGGACGGGTCCCAAGTACAATGAGCAGTTCTTC	CASRTGPKYNEQFF
TRBJ1-2	-	TRBV28	many	TGTGCCAGCAGTTTGGGGCCCGCGAACGGCTACACCTTC	CASSLGPANGYTF
TRBJ1-5	-	TRBV2	many	TGTGCCAGCACGGCCGCGTGGGGCCAGCCCCAGCATTTT	CASTAAWGQPQHF
TRBJ2-2	-	TRBV11-3	many	TGTGCCAGCAGCTTAGACTCAGCGGCCGGGGAGCTGTTTTTT	CASSLDSAAGELFF
TRBJ1-6	-	TRBV12-3/TRBV12-4	many	TGTGCCAGCAGTTTCGGGTCCGGGGATTCACCCCTCCACTTT	CASSFGSGDSPLHF
TRBJ2-1	TRBD2	TRBV7-2	many	TGTGCCAGCAGCCCCGGGGCTCGGCTAGCGGAAATCAGTGAGGGAAATGAGCAGTTCTTC	CASSPGARLAEISEGNEQFF
TRBJ2-7	-	TRBV11-2	many	TGTGCCAGCAGCTTAGAAATCACCCGGACAGCCGCCTACGAGCAGTACTTC	CASSLEITRTAAYEQYF
TRBJ1-5	-	TRBV6-2/TRBV6-3	many	TGTGCCAGCAGTTTCGGGGGTCGTTCTCAGCCCCAGCATTTT	CASSFGGRSQPQHF
TRBJ1-4	-	TRBV30	many	TGTGCCTGGGCGCGTAAGGGGAGTGAAAAACTGTTTTTT	CAWARKGSEKLFF
TRBJ2-7	-	TRBV6-1	many	TGTGCCAGCAGTTCCTCGGACTATTACGAGCAGTACTTC	CASSSSDYYEQYF
TRBJ1-5	-	TRBV2	many	TGTGCCAGCAGTGAAGAGTCAGGCAATCAGCCCCAGCATTTT	CASSEESGNQPQHF
TRBJ2-1	-	TRBV11-1	many	TGTGCCAGCAGCTTAGGGGTCCTGAGCTCCTACAATGAGCAGTTCTTC	CASSLGVLSSYNEQFF
TRBJ2-5	TRBD1	TRBV11-1	many	TGTGCCAGCAGCTTAGCTGAACAGGGGCGGGAGACCCAGTACTTC	CASSLAEQGRETQYF
TRBJ1-2	TRBD1	TRBV5-6	many	TGTGCCAGCAGCCCGACCCCCTACAGGGGGCTGGGTGGCTACACCTTC	CASSPTPYRGLGGYTF
TRBJ2-3	-	TRBV14	few	TGTGCCAGCAGCCATAGGGCAGGGGAGACAGATACGCAGTATTTT	CASSHRAGETDTQYF
TRBJ2-3	TRBD2	TRBV5-1	many	TGCGCCAGCAGCTTGACCTCAGCGGGAGGGCCAGTAGATACGCAGTATTTT	CASSLTSAGGPVDTQYF
TRBJ2-3	TRBD2	TRBV10-3	few	TGTGCCATCAAAGGGACTAGCGGGAGTCCAGATACGCAGTATTTT	CAIKGTSGSPDTQYF
TRBJ1-5	-	TRBV9	many	TGTGCCAGCAGCGTAGATTTAAGCCAGCCCCAGCATTTT	CASSVDLSQPQHF
TRBJ2-3	TRBD2	TRBV29-1	many	TGCAGCGTTGTCGGACTAGGCGGAACCGATACGCAGTATTTT	CSVVGLGGTDTQYF
TRBJ2-3	TRBD1	TRBV10-3	many	TGTGCCATCAGTGAGAGGGACAGGGGGAGCACAGATACGCAGTATTTT	CAISERDRGSTDTQYF
TRBJ1-1	-	TRBV5-1	many	TGCGCCAGCAGCTTGGGAAACAGGGCAGAAGCTTTCTTT	CASSLGNRAEAFF
TRBJ2-1	TRBD2	TRBV6-2/TRBV6-3	-	TGTGCCAGCACACGAAGGGGGCTAGCGGGATTCAATGAGCAGTTCTTC	CASTRRGLAGFNEQFF
TRBJ2-7	TRBD1	TRBV25-1	-	TGTGCCAGCAGTAAGACAGGGGGCCTCTACGAGCAGTACTTC	CASSKTGGLYEQYF
TRBJ1-5	-	TRBV15	few	TGTGCCACCAGCAGAGTATTAGGGGTGAGAAAAAATCAGCCCCAGCATTTT	CATSRVLGVRKNQPQHF